These T cell receptor beta chains were read from a single sample in a study of cytomegalovirus exposure and HLA in healthy donors. This table comes from immunoSEQ multiplex PCR, and its TCRdb copy is limited to in-frame clones, with some not included. The data contain roughly 190,000 clones, about 9.4% of them singletons. Sequencing was carried out using PBMCs. The receptors derive from a woman in her twenties or thirties in good health and CMV-seropositive. Both conserved end residues are part of each CDR3. The D gene is left open where the match is weak. Size is stated for part of the rows, as once, few or many counts, or as a class when the clone is expanded.

J: TRBJ2-1
length: 19
size: few
V: TRBV7-9
D: TRBD2
CDR3: CASSRTDRPWEGRGNEQFF
DNA: TGTGCCAGCAGTCGAACTGATAGACCGTGGGAGGGCCGGGGCAATGAGCAGTTCTTC

J: TRBJ2-5
length: 14
size: few
V: TRBV5-1
D: NA
CDR3: CASSPGGGTETQYF
DNA: TGCGCCAGCAGCCCAGGGGGAGGAACCGAGACCCAGTACTTC

J: TRBJ2-1
length: 15
size: few
V: TRBV7-2
D: TRBD2
CDR3: CASTLLSGIYNEQFF
DNA: TGTGCCAGCACCCTCCTTAGCGGGATCTACAATGAGCAGTTCTTC

J: TRBJ2-1
length: 19
size: few
V: TRBV11-3
D: NA
CDR3: CASSLDRWGRSSSYNEQFF
DNA: TGTGCCAGCAGCTTAGATCGGTGGGGGCGGTCTAGCTCCTACAATGAGCAGTTCTTC

J: TRBJ1-2
length: 11
size: few
V: TRBV20-1
D: NA
CDR3: CSAPQAYGYTF
DNA: TGCAGTGCTCCACAGGCCTATGGCTACACCTTC

J: TRBJ2-7
length: 17
size: few
V: TRBV29-1
D: NA
CDR3: CSVSGLSTPGEVREQYF
DNA: TGCAGCGTCAGCGGGCTGTCTACCCCGGGAGAAGTTCGTGAGCAGTACTTC

J: TRBJ1-2
length: 12
size: NA
V: TRBV19
D: TRBD1
CDR3: CASRGQARGYTF
DNA: TGTGCCAGTAGGGGACAGGCGCGTGGCTACACCTTC

J: TRBJ2-5
length: 15
size: NA
V: TRBV7-9
D: TRBD1
CDR3: CASSLLGQGSGTQYF
DNA: TGTGCCAGCAGCTTATTGGGACAGGGGTCTGGGACCCAGTACTTC

J: TRBJ2-1
length: 15
size: NA
V: TRBV6-4
D: NA
CDR3: CASSEGRVALNEQFF
DNA: TGTGCCAGCAGTGAGGGTCGGGTAGCGTTGAATGAGCAGTTCTTC

J: TRBJ1-3
length: 15
size: NA
V: TRBV5-1
D: NA
CDR3: CASTLGATYGNTIYF
DNA: TGCGCCAGCACTTTAGGGGCCACGTACGGAAACACCATATATTTT

J: TRBJ2-2
length: 14
size: NA
V: TRBV2
D: NA
CDR3: CASRRVESTGELFF
DNA: TGTGCCAGCAGACGCGTGGAGAGCACCGGGGAGCTGTTTTTT

J: TRBJ2-7
length: 11
size: NA
V: TRBV27
D: NA
CDR3: CASSRSYEQYF
DNA: TGTGCCAGCAGCCGTTCCTACGAGCAGTACTTC

J: TRBJ2-5
length: 15
size: few
V: TRBV28
D: TRBD2
CDR3: CASSLALAGDYTQYF
DNA: TGTGCCAGCAGTTTAGCACTAGCGGGAGACTATACCCAGTACTTC

J: TRBJ2-5
length: 15
size: few
V: TRBV9
D: TRBD2
CDR3: CASSVHRGVQETQYF
DNA: TGTGCCAGCAGCGTACATCGGGGGGTACAAGAGACCCAGTACTTC

J: TRBJ1-1
length: 15
size: NA
V: TRBV4-2
D: NA
CDR3: CASSQGDRMNTEAFF
DNA: TGTGCCAGCAGCCAGGGTGACAGGATGAACACTGAAGCTTTCTTT

J: TRBJ2-1
length: 16
size: few
V: TRBV5-1
D: NA
CDR3: CASSLGPRANDNEQFF
DNA: TGCGCCAGCAGCTTGGGACCCAGGGCCAACGACAATGAGCAGTTCTTC

J: TRBJ1-1
length: 16
size: NA
V: TRBV30
D: TRBD1
CDR3: CAWRQGRGDMNTEAFF
DNA: TGTGCCTGGCGACAGGGCAGAGGGGACATGAACACTGAAGCTTTCTTT

J: TRBJ1-2
length: 16
size: few
V: TRBV5-6
D: TRBD1
CDR3: CASTVGVERGHYGYTF
DNA: TGTGCCAGCACCGTAGGGGTGGAGAGGGGGCATTATGGCTACACCTTC

J: TRBJ2-3
length: 15
size: few
V: TRBV29-1
D: NA
CDR3: CSVEEGRRLADTQYF
DNA: TGCAGCGTTGAAGAGGGTCGCCGACTCGCAGATACGCAGTATTTT

J: TRBJ2-7
length: 15
size: many
V: TRBV14
D: TRBD2
CDR3: CASSQTSGGFYEQYF
DNA: TGTGCCAGCAGCCAAACTAGCGGGGGGTTTTACGAGCAGTACTTC

J: TRBJ2-7
length: 16
size: few
V: TRBV9
D: TRBD1
CDR3: CASSGPRGTEAYEQYF
DNA: TGTGCCAGCAGCGGCCCCAGGGGGACGGAGGCCTACGAGCAGTACTTC

J: TRBJ2-1
length: 14
size: NA
V: TRBV6-1
D: NA
CDR3: CASSRWASGNEQFF
DNA: TGTGCCAGCAGTCGATGGGCGTCAGGAAATGAGCAGTTCTTC

J: TRBJ2-1
length: 14
size: NA
V: TRBV5-1
D: NA
CDR3: CASSLETLYNEQFF
DNA: TGCGCCAGCAGCTTGGAGACTCTATACAATGAGCAGTTCTTC

J: TRBJ2-2
length: 15
size: few
V: TRBV6-6
D: NA
CDR3: CASSPGGARTGELFF
DNA: TGTGCCAGCAGCCCCGGCGGGGCGCGAACCGGGGAGCTGTTTTTT

J: TRBJ2-5
length: 16
size: few
V: TRBV7-4
D: TRBD1
CDR3: CASSLASTGAQETQYF
DNA: TGTGCCAGCAGCTTAGCTTCCACAGGGGCCCAAGAGACCCAGTACTTC

J: TRBJ2-7
length: 15
size: few
V: TRBV19
D: TRBD1
CDR3: CASSMGQGFYYEQYF
DNA: TGTGCCAGTAGTATGGGACAGGGCTTCTACTACGAGCAGTACTTC

J: TRBJ2-5
length: 13
size: few
V: TRBV7-9
D: NA
CDR3: CASSLALRETQYF
DNA: TGTGCCAGCAGCTTAGCGCTACGGGAGACCCAGTACTTC

J: TRBJ1-2
length: 15
size: NA
V: TRBV15
D: TRBD1
CDR3: CATSPPDRGRYGYTF
DNA: TGTGCCACCAGTCCCCCTGACAGGGGACGGTATGGCTACACCTTC

J: TRBJ1-1
length: 16
size: few
V: TRBV7-9
D: TRBD1
CDR3: CASSLADRDRESEAFF
DNA: TGTGCCAGCAGCTTAGCCGACCGGGACAGGGAGTCTGAAGCTTTCTTT

J: TRBJ1-2
length: 14
size: NA
V: TRBV2
D: TRBD1
CDR3: CARELPGQGYGYTF
DNA: TGTGCCAGAGAGCTACCGGGACAGGGTTATGGCTACACCTTC

J: TRBJ2-5
length: 16
size: few
V: TRBV4-1
D: TRBD2
CDR3: CASRKIAGGGKETQYF
DNA: TGCGCCAGCAGGAAAATAGCGGGAGGGGGTAAAGAGACCCAGTACTTC

J: TRBJ2-1
length: 13
size: NA
V: TRBV2
D: TRBD2
CDR3: CASSNGLASEQFF
DNA: TGTGCCAGCAGCAACGGACTAGCGAGTGAGCAGTTCTTC

J: TRBJ2-5
length: 13
size: NA
V: TRBV2
D: TRBD2
CDR3: CASKRRGSETQYF
DNA: TGTGCCAGCAAACGGCGGGGGTCTGAGACCCAGTACTTC

J: TRBJ2-7
length: 14
size: NA
V: TRBV19
D: NA
CDR3: CASSKQASSYEQYF
DNA: TGTGCCAGTAGTAAGCAGGCGAGCTCCTACGAGCAGTACTTC

J: TRBJ1-1
length: 16
size: many
V: TRBV5-1
D: TRBD1
CDR3: CASSLGQGSMNTEAFF
DNA: TGCGCCAGCAGCCTAGGACAGGGGTCCATGAACACTGAAGCTTTCTTT

J: TRBJ2-2
length: 15
size: few
V: TRBV5-8
D: TRBD2
CDR3: CASSPGRVDTGELFF
DNA: TGTGCCAGCAGCCCGGGGAGGGTGGACACCGGGGAGCTGTTTTTT

J: TRBJ1-2
length: 15
size: NA
V: TRBV6-5
D: NA
CDR3: CASSFSPGQNYGYTF
DNA: TGTGCCAGCAGTTTTTCCCCGGGACAAAACTATGGCTACACCTTC

J: TRBJ2-3
length: 13
size: few
V: TRBV19
D: NA
CDR3: CASSRGATDTQYF
DNA: TGTGCCAGTAGTAGGGGAGCCACAGATACGCAGTATTTT

J: TRBJ1-5
length: 16
size: few
V: TRBV6-6
D: TRBD1
CDR3: CASSFIQGAINQPQHF
DNA: TGTGCCAGCAGTTTTATACAGGGGGCAATCAATCAGCCCCAGCATTTT

J: TRBJ1-1
length: 15
size: NA
V: TRBV5-3
D: NA
CDR3: CARSLAARGNTEAFF
DNA: TGTGCCAGAAGCTTGGCGGCCAGGGGCAACACTGAAGCTTTCTTT

J: TRBJ2-7
length: 15
size: few
V: TRBV14
D: TRBD2
CDR3: CASSPLTSGSREQYF
DNA: TGTGCCAGCAGCCCCTTGACTAGCGGGAGTCGGGAGCAGTACTTC

J: TRBJ2-1
length: 17
size: NA
V: TRBV15
D: TRBD1
CDR3: CATSRVGGQGFYNEQFF
DNA: TGTGCCACCAGCAGAGTCGGGGGACAGGGGTTTTACAATGAGCAGTTCTTC

J: TRBJ2-2
length: 17
size: NA
V: TRBV14
D: NA
CDR3: CASSQGPDRQSTGELFF
DNA: TGTGCCAGCAGCCAGGGTCCGGACAGACAGAGCACCGGGGAGCTGTTTTTT

J: TRBJ1-1
length: 13
size: few
V: TRBV14
D: NA
CDR3: CASASQGYTEAFF
DNA: TGTGCCAGCGCCTCCCAGGGTTACACTGAAGCTTTCTTT

J: TRBJ2-7
length: 13
size: NA
V: TRBV27
D: NA
CDR3: CASSLSSNYEQYF
DNA: TGTGCCAGCAGTTTATCGTCTAACTACGAGCAGTACTTC

J: TRBJ2-2
length: 14
size: NA
V: TRBV2
D: TRBD1
CDR3: CASKGQGITGELFF
DNA: TGTGCCAGCAAAGGACAGGGAATCACCGGGGAGCTGTTTTTT

J: TRBJ2-7
length: 13
size: few
V: TRBV5-4
D: NA
CDR3: CASALFDRNEQYF
DNA: TGTGCCAGCGCCCTGTTCGACAGGAACGAGCAGTACTTC

J: TRBJ2-3
length: 15
size: few
V: TRBV19
D: TRBD2
CDR3: CASTLAGGSGDTQYF
DNA: TGTGCCAGTACCTTAGCGGGAGGAAGTGGAGATACGCAGTATTTT

J: TRBJ2-1
length: 14
size: few
V: TRBV5-1
D: TRBD1
CDR3: CASSDRGSYNEQFF
DNA: TGCGCCAGCAGTGACAGGGGCTCCTACAATGAGCAGTTCTTC

J: TRBJ2-2
length: 14
size: NA
V: TRBV10-2
D: TRBD2
CDR3: CASQLAGEVGELFF
DNA: TGCGCCAGCCAGCTAGCGGGAGAGGTCGGGGAGCTGTTTTTT

J: TRBJ1-1
length: 15
size: few
V: TRBV15
D: TRBD1
CDR3: CATSRDRGSYTEAFF
DNA: TGTGCCACCAGCAGAGACAGGGGGTCTTACACTGAAGCTTTCTTT

J: TRBJ2-1
length: 17
size: NA
V: TRBV5-1
D: TRBD2
CDR3: CASSYGLAGRSWNEQFF
DNA: TGCGCCAGCAGCTACGGACTAGCGGGAAGGTCCTGGAATGAGCAGTTCTTC

J: TRBJ2-1
length: 15
size: few
V: TRBV11-2
D: TRBD2
CDR3: CASRTSGSGTNEQFF
DNA: TGTGCCAGCAGAACAAGCGGGAGCGGCACGAATGAGCAGTTCTTC